The clone carrying this TCR beta chain turned up a few times. This sample is part of a study of blood T cell repertoires in COVID-19. Generated by immunoSEQ multiplex PCR, the TCRdb table keeps only in-frame clones and is missing some. The sample has about 150,000 clones, roughly 80% seen once. J was trimmed by 6 bases and V by 9 bases; bases with no gene match: 10. This CDR3 has 14 residues. CDR1 and CDR2 from the germline V gene are LNHDA and SQIVND (reference sequence). The sequenced sample was peripheral blood. J is TRBJ1-1 and V is TRBV19, with 10 bases matching TRBD1. This sequence was found in a woman aged 80 or older with acute or convalescent COVID-19. The CDR3, as DNA: TGTGCCAGCAGCTCCGGGACAGGGGTCGCTGAAGCTTTCTTT. Amino acids: CASSSGTGVAEAFF.